The subject of this entry is one T cell receptor (beta chain). Its antigen target is currently unknown. Base qualities are missing; no much larger clone stands one base away. This sample is part of a study of blood T cell repertoires in COVID-19 (dated by TCRdb to the early 2020s). Some background on the complete study: The collaborator samples originated in the United States, Italy and Spain and spanned the acute and convalescent phases of COVID-19. The material from the prospective study consisted of cDNA or gDNA derived from T cells, B-cell-depleted T cells, or PBMCs. Deeply sampled blood TCRbeta repertoires from subjects exposed to, actively infected with, or recovered from COVID-19 were included in the dataset. The repertoires were made available in a free public database intended to serve as a resource for research on the immune response to SARS-CoV-2. Samples were obtained from the ongoing ImmuneRACE study (first 160 participants) and from approximately 1,200 subjects provided by 6 global collaborators. Nearly every sample came with metadata listing a de-identified subject ID, COVID-19 status, age in years and sex. Where available, HLA class I and class II types were obtained from metadata supplied by the sample provider rather than from assay-based typing.

Collaborating institutions collected whole blood in K2EDTA tubes following their own protocols. For TCRbeta analysis, collaborator samples were shipped as frozen whole blood, as isolated PBMCs, or as DNA extracted from either sample type. The immunoSEQ Assay, a bias-controlled multiplex PCR, was used to amplify TCRbeta CDR3 regions from genomic DNA. The published analysis was carried out like this. The number of nucleated cells in each sample was estimated from the amplification of reference gene primers within the assay. To quantify the absolute abundance of each unique TCRbeta CDR3 rearrangement, sequence reads were collapsed and filtered. For each sample, productive Simpson clonality was calculated as the square root of Simpson's diversity index over productive rearrangements. Drawn from immuneACCESS, this table holds only the in-frame rearrangements with V and J called that TCRdb kept. Clones are partly lost; checked studies trace under half to an unresolved V gene and leave the rest unexplained. V, J and clone size reflect that table, while D and trimming were determined from the DNA. Recorded for this sample are about 190,000 clones; 89% of them occurred a single time. Jointly, the top ten make up approximately 6.7% of the sample.

The research as a whole found: How much clinical and demographic metadata was included differed by source and by participant, and the metadata was provided uncurated.

The specimen sequenced was peripheral blood. This TCR came from a man between 40 and 49 years old with acute or convalescent COVID-19.

The DNA reads TGTGCCAGCAGCCAACAGGGTAGAGATTCACCCCTCCACTTT. It translates as CASSQQGRDSPLHF. The rearrangement joined TRBV3-1 (or the pseudogene TRBV3-2) to TRBJ1-6; the D region possibly corresponds to TRBD1 (5 bases align). Counted from cysteine to phenylalanine, this CDR3 has 14 amino acids. This entry keeps only the CDR3 DNA: 42 bases, framed from base 1. CDR1 and CDR2 (LGHDT, YNNKEL) derive from the germline V gene (reference sequence). V is shortened by 2 bases, J by 8 bases, and the region joining them spans 10 bases.